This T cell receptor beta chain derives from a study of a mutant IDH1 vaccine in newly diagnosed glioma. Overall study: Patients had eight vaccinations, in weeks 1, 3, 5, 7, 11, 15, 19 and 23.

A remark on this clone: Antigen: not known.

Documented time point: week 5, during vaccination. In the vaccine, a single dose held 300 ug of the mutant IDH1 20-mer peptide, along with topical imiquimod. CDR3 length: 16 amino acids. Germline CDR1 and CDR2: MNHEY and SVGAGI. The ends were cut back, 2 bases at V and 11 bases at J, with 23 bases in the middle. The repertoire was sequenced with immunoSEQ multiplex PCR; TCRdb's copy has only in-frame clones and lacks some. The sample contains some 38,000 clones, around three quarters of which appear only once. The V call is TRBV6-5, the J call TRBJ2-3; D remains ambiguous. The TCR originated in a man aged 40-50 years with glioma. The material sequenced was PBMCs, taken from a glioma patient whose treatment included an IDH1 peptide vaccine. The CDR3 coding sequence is TGTGCCAGCAGTTACGGTGACCCGGTGGGCGGTTCAGAGCAGTATTTT. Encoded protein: CASSYGDPVGGSEQYF.